This note documents a single T cell receptor (beta chain) sequence. Its antigen remains unknown. Deletions cut 3 bases from V and 5 bases from J, with 4 bases between. This CDR3 region has 11 residues. Germline values: CDR1 SGHTA, CDR2 FQGNSA. This specimen belongs to a study of tumor-infiltrating lymphocytes in primary liver carcinoma. About the study: Tumors, staged T1-T3 N0M0, spanned 4.2 to 10 cm. Study observations and caveats: Tumor top-250-clone fractions significantly exceeded those of blood (p = 0.039).

The investigators made TCR beta cDNA from approximately 0.5 ug total RNA, using a constant-region primer. ARM-PCR, slightly modified, supplied the TCR beta libraries through three nested multiplex PCR rounds. It was with TRBV1-TRBV30 forward primers and a C-beta reverse primer that the first two PCR rounds were run, at around 11 cycles each. Using its own MiXCR run on the multiplex PCR reads, TCRdb lists one record per CDR3 protein. This sample has about 330,000 distinct CDR3 sequences, with around 60% found just once. The researchers obtained blood RNA from unsorted whole blood and also extracted germline DNA. HBV chronically infected the treatment-naive patients.

Material: peripheral blood. The J gene is TRBJ1-1, the V gene TRBV7-2; the D is unclear. The source of this sequence is a man aged 35 to 55 with primary liver carcinoma and hepatitis B virus infection. The CDR3 is CASSFLTEAFF. DNA for the CDR3: TGTGCCAGCAGCTTCTTAACTGAAGCTTTCTTT.